This T cell receptor (beta chain) was identified in a study of OX40 agonist ivuxolimab in advanced cancers. Profiled with immunoSEQ multiplex PCR; TCRdb holds only in-frame clones, not every one. The data hold roughly 53,000 clones, with approximately 90% observed a single time. This receptor was identified in an adult with an advanced solid tumor such as melanoma, head and neck, liver or kidney cancer. Material: CD4+ or CD8+ T cells sorted from blood, obtained in a trial of the OX40 agonist ivuxolimab.

The CDR3 DNA reads as TGTGCCAGCAGCCACGACAACCTTGAGTTTTACGAGCAGTACTTC. This sequence encodes CASSHDNLEFYEQYF. The chain employs TRBV6-6 and TRBJ2-7; D gene uncertain. V lost 6 bases and J 4 bases, leaving 19 bases between the germline ends. This CDR3 has 15 residues. Germline loops: CDR1 MNHNY, CDR2 SVGAGI (reference sequence).